The 15 T cell receptor beta chains below were found in one sample sequenced in a study of blood T cell repertoires in COVID-19. TCRdb's copy holds only in-frame clones and misses some; the assay was immunoSEQ multiplex PCR. The data show roughly 300,000 clones, more than 80% seen once. The sample was PBMCs or T cells enriched from blood (not recorded which). The receptors come from a woman aged 25 to 39 who had recovered from COVID-19.

J is TRBJ2-7 and V is TRBV7-3; 7 bases match TRBD1. V lost 5 bases, J lost 2 bases, and 9 bases stayed unmatched. This CDR3 has 15 amino acids. CDR1 and CDR2 (germline): SGHTA, FQGTGA. The CDR3 DNA follows: TGTGCCAGCAGCGCCTCCGGGACAGAGACCTACGAGCAGTACTTC. Translated: CASSASGTETYEQYF.

With regard to this clone: Germline is not matched at one junction end, which may reflect a read error. The chain recombines TRBV2 with TRBJ2-7, with TRBD1 as a possible D gene (5 bases). Germline CDR1 SNHLY, CDR2 FYNNEI. This CDR3 has 15 residues. The CDR3 nucleotides read TGTGCCGGCAGTGTTCCCCAGGGTCTGGGTTACGAGCAGTACTTC. It specifies CAGSVPQGLGYEQYF. The entire variable domain, with the rest obtained from reference TRBV2 and TRBJ2-7, is as follows: EPEVTQTPSHQVTQMGQEVILRCVPISNHLYFYWYRQILGQKVEFLVSFYNNEISEKSEIFDDQFSVERPDGSNFTLKIRSTKLEDSAMYFCAGSVPQGLGYEQYFGPGTRLTVT.

This chain uses TRBV24-1 with TRBJ1-5; 8 bases match TRBD1. There are 15 residues in the CDR3. V shed 3 bases and J 6 bases; nucleotides not matched to a gene: 6. Germline-derived CDR1 and CDR2 are KGHDR and SFDVKD. CDR3: CATSDTGTGIQPQHF. In DNA form, the CDR3 reads TGTGCCACCAGTGATACCGGGACAGGTATTCAGCCCCAGCATTTT.

In its sample, this clone was seen many times. The V and J genes are TRBV7-2 and TRBJ2-7, with TRBD2 matching over 7 bases. Germline lookup yields CDR1 SGHTA and CDR2 FQGNSA. V shed 4 bases and J 3 bases; nucleotides not matched to a gene: 3. The CDR3 has 13 amino acids. CDR3 sequence: CASSWTSIYEQYF. In nucleotides, the CDR3 is TGTGCCAGCAGCTGGACTAGTATCTACGAGCAGTACTTC.

This clone was recorded a few times. CDR3 in DNA: TGTGCCAGCGGCAGGGACTACGAGCAGTACTTC. It specifies CASGRDYEQYF. The gene calls are TRBV12-3 or TRBV12-4 and TRBJ2-7, with a possible D match to TRBD1 (5 bases). There are 11 residues in the CDR3. The V and J ends lost 8 bases and 3 bases respectively, with 8 bases between them.

The chain uses TRBV7-3 and TRBJ2-2, with a tentative D call TRBD2 (6 bases). CDR1 is SGHTA, CDR2 FQGTGA, per germline. Trimming took off 6 bases at V and 4 bases at J, with 12 bases between the two ends. The CDR3 contains 14 residues. The CDR3 is CASRKRAGTGELFF. The CDR3 DNA follows: TGTGCCAGCAGAAAGCGGGCCGGCACCGGGGAGCTGTTTTTT.

This clone is a singleton in its sample. The chain employs TRBV19 and TRBJ1-5; possible D gene TRBD1, 6 bases. The CDR3 sequence is 16 residues long. The V end lost 4 bases, the J end lost 1 base, and 14 bases lay between the germline ends. Germline V lookup: CDR1 LNHDA, CDR2 SQIVND (reference sequence). The CDR3 loop reads CASSSGPGQSNQPQHF. DNA for the CDR3: TGTGCCAGTAGTAGTGGACCGGGACAAAGCAATCAGCCCCAGCATTTT.

The rearrangement joins TRBV5-4 to TRBJ2-2; 9 nucleotides match TRBD2. CDR1 SGHNT and CDR2 YYREEE come from the germline V gene (reference sequence). V was pared by 4 bases and J by 0 bases, with 4 bases of the junction left unmatched. The CDR3 length is 16 residues. In nucleotides, the CDR3 is TGTGCCAGCAGCCCCCAGCGGGGGGCGAACACCGGGGAGCTGTTTTTT. Protein sequence: CASSPQRGANTGELFF.

The chain combines TRBV7-2 with TRBJ2-3, with D maybe TRBD2 (6 bases). This CDR3 is 15 amino acids long. Germline V gene lookup returns CDR1 SGHTA and CDR2 FQGNSA. The ends were cut back, 3 bases at V and 6 bases at J, with 16 bases in the middle. The CDR3 DNA reads as TGTGCCAGCAGCTTTAGTGGAGGGCTGGGGGATACGCAGTATTTT. It specifies CASSFSGGLGDTQYF. Full variable domain (outside the CDR3, taken from reference TRBV7-2 and TRBJ2-3): GAGVSQSPSNKVTEKGKDVELRCDPISGHTALYWYRQSLGQGLEFLIYFQGNSAPDKSGLPSDRFSAERTGGSVSTLTIQRTQQEDSAVYLCASSFSGGLGDTQYFGPGTRLTVL.

This clone was detected once. The J gene is TRBJ1-4, the V gene TRBV4-3; 7 bases are a match to TRBD1. This CDR3 is 15 amino acids long. V trimming: 5 bases; J trimming: 5 bases; junction bases outside the gene matches: 8. The germline V gene has CDR1 LGHNA and CDR2 YSLEER. Here the CDR3 DNA reads TGCGCCAGCAGCTTCGCCGGGACAGAAAATGAAAAACTGTTTTTT. It specifies CASSFAGTENEKLFF.

This chain joins TRBV4-3 and TRBJ2-1; 10 positions agree with TRBD2. Germline CDR1 LGHNA, CDR2 YSLEER. The CDR3 is 15 amino acids. V gave up 1 base and J gave up 8 bases; unmatched junction bases: 5. The CDR3 DNA is TGCGCCAGCAGCCAAGGCGCTAGCGGGAGCTATGAGCAGTTCTTC. Protein product: CASSQGASGSYEQFF.

The V call is TRBV3-1 (or the pseudogene TRBV3-2), the J call TRBJ2-1; D might be TRBD2 (5 bases). Trimming removed 6 bases from V and 5 bases from J, with 17 bases in between. This CDR3 region has 15 residues. In germline, CDR1 is LGHDT, CDR2 YNNKEL (reference sequence). The CDR3 DNA is TGTGCCAGCAGTTCGGGTTGGGAGTTCAACAATGAGCAGTTCTTC. Residues: CASSSGWEFNNEQFF.

This chain connects TRBV28 to TRBJ1-6; perhaps TRBD1 as D (5 bases). Trimming took 5 bases from V and 9 from J, leaving 14 bases between them. The CDR3 extends over 14 amino acids. CDR1 is MDHEN, CDR2 SYDVKM, per germline. DNA for the CDR3: TGTGCCAGCAGTATCGGGACTCTTGCTTCACCCCTCCACTTT. Translating it yields CASSIGTLASPLHF.

The chain combines TRBV14 with TRBJ2-7, with 8 bases lining up with TRBD1. J lost 7 bases, V lost 0 bases, and 8 bases had no gene match. The CDR3 is 15 residues long. Germline CDR1 reads SGHDN; CDR2 reads FVKESK. CDR3 sequence (DNA): TGTGCCAGCAGCCAAGAAGCTCAGGGGGCGTTTGAGCAGTACTTC. Residues: CASSQEAQGAFEQYF.

The V call is TRBV4-1, the J call TRBJ1-5; D call uncertain. The CDR3 consists of 14 residues. The germline CDR1 and CDR2 sequences are MGHRA and YSYEKL. The V and J ends lost 1 base and 4 bases respectively, with 8 bases between them. CDR3 sequence reads: CASSQAPGNQPQHF. In nucleotides, the CDR3 is TGCGCCAGCAGCCAAGCCCCGGGGAATCAGCCCCAGCATTTT.